A single sample gave rise to the 28 T cell receptor beta chains below, sequenced in a study of T cell responses to AZD1222 COVID-19 vaccine. Data came from immunoSEQ multiplex PCR; TCRdb stores just in-frame clones and leaves some out. The sample shows some 120,000 clones, 88% of them seen only once. Sequenced material: peripheral blood, taken on day 0 of AZD1222 vaccination. The receptors stem from an adult in good health.

The chain carries TRBV6-5 and TRBJ2-2; the D call may be TRBD1 or TRBD2 (6 bases each). The CDR3 spans 15 residues. Trimming took 6 bases from V and 6 from J, leaving 17 bases between them. Germline loops: CDR1 MNHEY, CDR2 SVGAGI. This CDR3 reads CASSSLWGAAGELFF. The CDR3 bases are TGTGCCAGCAGCTCATTATGGGGGGCAGCCGGGGAGCTGTTTTTT.

The chain joins TRBV19 to TRBJ1-5; D call uncertain. Germline CDR1 LNHDA, CDR2 SQIVND (reference sequence). CDR3 length equals 17 residues. Trimming removed 2 bases at V and 0 bases at J, with 14 bases between. DNA of the CDR3: TGTGCCAGTAGTATAATGCCCCTGACAACTAGCAATCAGCCCCAGCATTTT. Its translation is CASSIMPLTTSNQPQHF.

The table lists this clone with a few counts. The chain recombines TRBV25-1 with TRBJ1-4, with TRBD1 as a possible D gene (5 bases). The CDR3 is made up of 15 amino acids. Germline lookup yields CDR1 MGHDK and CDR2 SYGVNS. V lost 1 base and J 6 bases, leaving 12 bases between the germline ends. CDR3 bases: TGTGCCAGCAGTGAATGGTCAGGGCTCCATGAAAAACTGTTTTTT. It is translated as CASSEWSGLHEKLFF. The variable domain in full, completed from reference TRBV25-1 and TRBJ1-4, reads EADIYQTPRYLVIGTGKKITLECSQTMGHDKMYWYQQDPGMELHLIHYSYGVNSTEKGDLSSESTVSRIRTEHFPLTLESARPSHTSQYLCASSEWSGLHEKLFFGSGTQLSVL.

As for this clone: The same CDR3 arises from other DNA sequences in this sample as well. The chain employs TRBV6-5 and TRBJ1-4, with a tentative D call TRBD1 (6 bases). The CDR3 length is 15 residues. V gave up 7 bases and J gave up 0 bases, with 12 bases separating them. CDR1 MNHEY and CDR2 SVGAGI come from the germline V gene. CDR3 bases: TGTGCCAGCAAGGGACAAGGAGCAACTAATGAAAAACTGTTTTTT. Translating it yields CASKGQGATNEKLFF.

The chain couples TRBV30 to TRBJ2-5; D is uncertain. Germline lookup yields CDR1 GTSNPN and CDR2 SVGIG (reference sequence). The V end was cut by 0 bases, the J end by 6 bases, with 5 bases between. This CDR3 contains 11 residues. CDR3 region: CAWSVPQTQYF. CDR3 nucleotides: TGTGCCTGGAGTGTGCCCCAGACCCAGTACTTC.

The rearrangement links TRBV20-1 to TRBJ2-7; perhaps TRBD1 as D (5 bases). The CDR3 consists of 15 residues. The V gene lost 3 bases and the J gene lost 2 bases, with 17 bases spanning the gap. CDR1 and CDR2 (germline): DFQATT, SNEGSKA (reference sequence). The CDR3 coding sequence is TGCAGTGCTAGTCCTCCCCAGGGTTTCCCCTACGAGCAGTACTTC. Protein: CSASPPQGFPYEQYF.

The chain has TRBV2 and TRBJ2-7; D uncertain. In germline, CDR1 is SNHLY, CDR2 FYNNEI. The CDR3 has 13 residues. The germline V and J ends were trimmed by 1 base and 5 bases, with 9 bases remaining between them. In DNA, the CDR3 is TGTGCCAGCAGTGAAGTAACAGAGGACGAGCAGTACTTC. Protein product: CASSEVTEDEQYF. The full variable domain, with the rest looked up from reference TRBV2 and TRBJ2-7, is EPEVTQTPSHQVTQMGQEVILRCVPISNHLYFYWYRQILGQKVEFLVSFYNNEISEKSEIFDDQFSVERPDGSNFTLKIRSTKLEDSAMYFCASSEVTEDEQYFGPGTRLTVT.

The V and J genes are TRBV7-8 and TRBJ2-7; D gene uncertain. V was clipped by 3 bases and J by 0 bases, with 9 bases between them. The germline gives CDR1 SGHVS, CDR2 FQNEAQ. The CDR3 has 14 amino acids. CDR3 in DNA: TGTGCCAGCAGCTTTTCGCAGAGCTCCTACGAGCAGTACTTC. Amino acids: CASSFSQSSYEQYF.

This clone was found a few times. The chain uses TRBV4-3 and TRBJ1-2, with 7 bases that match TRBD1. Losses at the gene ends were 0 bases for V and 3 bases for J; bases not matched to a gene: 4. The CDR3 spans 15 residues. Germline assignment: CDR1 LGHNA and CDR2 YSLEER. The CDR3 spells CASSQDPQGDYGYTF. The CDR3 DNA reads TGCGCCAGCAGCCAAGACCCCCAGGGGGACTATGGCTACACCTTC.

V is TRBV6-2 or TRBV6-3 and J is TRBJ1-4, with unresolved D. The CDR3 runs to 14 residues. V lost 4 bases, J lost 8 bases, and 14 bases lay in between. Germline loops: CDR1 MNHEY, CDR2 SVGEGT. CDR3 sequence reads: CASSWMVTEEKLFF. The CDR3 DNA reads as TGTGCCAGCAGTTGGATGGTGACGGAAGAAAAACTGTTTTTT.

The CDR3 nucleotides read TGTGCCAGCAGTGGTGGATCCTATGGCTACACCTTC. It is translated as CASSGGSYGYTF. The chain has TRBV2 and TRBJ1-2; D remains unclear. Trimming cost V 4 bases and J 4 bases, with 7 bases left between them. The CDR3 has 12 amino acids. Looked up from germline, CDR1 is SNHLY and CDR2 is FYNNEI.

This clone has a single count. The V call is TRBV5-1, the J call TRBJ2-1; TRBD2 agrees at 8 bases. V lost 2 bases, J lost 6 bases, and 4 bases stayed unmatched. CDR1 is SGHRS, CDR2 YFSETQ, per germline. The CDR3 is 14 amino acids. The CDR3 DNA reads TGCGCCAGCAGCTTAAGCGGGAGATCCAATGAGCAGTTCTTC. It encodes CASSLSGRSNEQFF.

The chain joins TRBV3-1 (or the pseudogene TRBV3-2) to TRBJ2-7, with 7 bases fitting TRBD2. The CDR3 contains 13 residues. J was trimmed by 4 bases and V by 6 bases; bases with no gene match: 6. Looked up from germline, CDR1 is LGHDT and CDR2 is YNNKEL (reference sequence). The CDR3 spells CASREGGGYEQYF. Here the CDR3 DNA reads TGTGCCAGCAGGGAAGGCGGGGGATACGAGCAGTACTTC.

This clone has only a few counts. The rearrangement links TRBV2 to TRBJ1-1; D may be TRBD1 (5 bases). In germline, CDR1 is SNHLY, CDR2 FYNNEI. The CDR3 length is 15 residues. V was pared by 5 bases and J by 0 bases, with 13 bases between. CDR3 in DNA: TGTGCCAGCAGTTCGCTGACAGCCCTGAACACTGAAGCTTTCTTT. It translates to CASSSLTALNTEAFF.

The rearrangement joins TRBV5-4 to TRBJ1-2, with 8 bases that match TRBD1. Germline CDR1 and CDR2: SGHNT and YYREEE (reference sequence). CDR3 length: 18 amino acids. J was trimmed by 1 base and V by 0 bases; bases with no gene match: 11. The CDR3 DNA reads as TGTGCCAGCAGCTTGGCGGTAGGCAGGGGGCGAGGTAACTATGGCTACACCTTC. It codes for CASSLAVGRGRGNYGYTF.

The chain joins TRBV7-2 to TRBJ1-2; 9 bases agree with TRBD1. V shed 5 bases and J 5 bases; nucleotides not matched to a gene: 3. This CDR3 comprises 13 residues. CDR1 and CDR2 from the germline V gene are SGHTA and FQGNSA. CDR3 region: CASSTGTGYGYTF. The CDR3 DNA reads TGTGCCAGCAGCACCGGGACAGGGTATGGCTACACCTTC.

This clone came up once. The genes are TRBV4-1 and TRBJ1-2; the match to TRBD1 covers 9 bases. Trimming at V came to 4 bases and at J to 0 bases, leaving 9 bases not matched to a gene. This CDR3 is 17 amino acids long. The germline gives CDR1 MGHRA, CDR2 YSYEKL. The CDR3 DNA reads as TGCGCCAGCAGCCCCTCGACAGGGGGGGCCTCTAACTATGGCTACACCTTC. Translation gives CASSPSTGGASNYGYTF.

This rearrangement joins TRBV4-3 to TRBJ2-2; D is perhaps TRBD1 (6 bases). Germline loops: CDR1 LGHNA, CDR2 YSLEER. This CDR3 has 17 amino acids. V lost 0 bases, J lost 0 bases, and 11 bases lay in between. This CDR3 reads CASSQDPRGSNTGELFF. As DNA, the CDR3 is TGCGCCAGCAGCCAAGATCCCAGGGGATCGAACACCGGGGAGCTGTTTTTT.

This clone was seen once. This chain connects TRBV7-6 to TRBJ1-2, with a tentative D call TRBD1 (6 bases). The germline V and J ends were trimmed by 1 base and 7 bases, with 10 bases remaining between them. This CDR3 region has 13 residues. Germline CDR1 reads SGHVS; CDR2 reads FNYEAQ. CDR3 protein: CASSLGRGGGYTF. CDR3 bases: TGTGCCAGCAGCTTAGGCAGGGGAGGTGGCTACACCTTC.

This clone was recorded once. The chain employs TRBV25-1 and TRBJ1-6; TRBD1 might be the D (6 bases). V lost 3 bases to trimming and J lost 3 bases, with 12 bases between them. The CDR3 is 16 amino acids. CDR1 is MGHDK, CDR2 SYGVNS, per germline. CDR3 amino acids: CASSEPGVFYNSPLHF. The CDR3 bases are TGTGCCAGCAGTGAGCCAGGGGTATTCTATAATTCACCCCTCCACTTT.

The chain combines TRBV12-3 or TRBV12-4 with TRBJ1-2; D is perhaps TRBD1 (6 bases). The CDR3 spans 13 residues. V shed 3 bases and J shed 8 bases, with 13 bases lying between them. CDR3 residues: CASSFSQGHGYTF. The DNA of the CDR3 is TGTGCCAGCAGTTTTAGCCAGGGGCACGGCTACACCTTC.

The chain is built from TRBV7-9 and TRBJ2-7, with no clear D. Germline V gene sequence: CDR1 SEHNR, CDR2 FQNEAQ (reference sequence). The CDR3 loop spans 12 amino acids. Trimming stripped 1 base from V and 5 bases from J, with 6 bases between. In DNA, the CDR3 is TGTGCCAGCAGCTTAGTGAGCAACGAGCAGTACTTC. Its translation is CASSLVSNEQYF.

The rearrangement uses TRBV30 and TRBJ1-2; TRBD1 might be the D (6 bases). This CDR3 is built from 15 residues. V shed 1 base and J shed 4 bases, with 16 bases lying between them. CDR1 GTSNPN and CDR2 SVGIG come from the germline V gene (reference sequence). CDR3 coding DNA: TGTGCCTGGAGTGGAAATAGGGACACTATCTATGGCTACACCTTC. Protein: CAWSGNRDTIYGYTF.

The V and J genes are TRBV10-3 and TRBJ2-1; D gene ambiguous. There are 12 residues in the CDR3. Germline CDR1 and CDR2: ENHRY and SYGVKD. The germline V and J ends were trimmed by 3 bases and 9 bases, with 9 bases remaining between them. CDR3 sequence (DNA): TGTGCCATCAGTGACTACAACGGTGAGCAGTTCTTC. Its translation is CAISDYNGEQFF.

The chain combines TRBV4-1 with TRBJ2-7, with D possibly being TRBD2 (5 bases). Germline CDR1 MGHRA, CDR2 YSYEKL. The germline V and J ends were trimmed by 4 bases and 0 bases, with 16 bases remaining between them. The CDR3 totals 16 residues. CDR3 region: CASSRSGSLSSYEQYF. DNA of the CDR3: TGCGCCAGCAGCCGATCGGGGTCTTTGAGCTCCTACGAGCAGTACTTC.

The V and J genes are TRBV7-2 and TRBJ2-7, with D maybe TRBD1 (5 bases). The CDR3 is made up of 15 amino acids. The V gene lost 2 bases and the J gene lost 7 bases, with 18 bases spanning the gap. Germline values: CDR1 SGHTA, CDR2 FQGNSA. The CDR3 DNA is TGTGCCAGCAGCTTATTGGTTAAGGGGCTCGGAGAGCAGTACTTC. As protein: CASSLLVKGLGEQYF.

This rearrangement joins TRBV15 to TRBJ1-2, with D possibly being TRBD1 (6 bases). This CDR3 contains 16 residues. Per germline, CDR1 LNHNV and CDR2 YYDKDF (reference sequence). The V end lost 0 bases, the J end lost 7 bases, and 18 bases lay between the germline ends. CDR3 in amino acids: CATSRDFGRGDAGYTF. The CDR3 nucleotides are TGTGCCACCAGCAGAGATTTCGGCAGGGGCGATGCTGGCTACACCTTC. The full variable domain, its missing parts supplied by reference TRBV15 and TRBJ1-2, is DAMVIQNPRYQVTQFGKPVTLSCSQTLNHNVMYWYQQKSSQAPKLLFHYYDKDFNNEADTPDNFQSRRPNTSFCFLDIRSPGLGDTAMYLCATSRDFGRGDAGYTFGSGTRLTVV.

The rearrangement uses TRBV6-5 and TRBJ1-2, with a weak D call TRBD1 (6 bases). The CDR3 is 13 residues long. The germline gives CDR1 MNHEY, CDR2 SVGAGI. The V gene lost 6 bases and the J gene lost 8 bases, with 16 bases spanning the gap. The CDR3 region has the DNA TGTGCCAGCAGGAGGGGGACGGTGGAGGGCTACACCTTC. This gives the protein CASRRGTVEGYTF.